The 11 T cell receptor beta chains below come from one sample, sequenced in a study of cytomegalovirus exposure and HLA in healthy donors listed by TCRdb under 2017. Library preparation was by the immunoSEQ multiplex PCR assay. The multiplex PCR relied on a mix of 60 forward primers for TCR Vbeta segments and 13 reverse primers for TCR Jbeta segments. The table comes from immuneACCESS by way of TCRdb, which keeps in-frame sequences with V and J called. Part of the clones is missing from these tables; in studies checked, under half for an unresolved V gene and the rest for unknown reasons. This sample is represented by 130,000 or so clones; about 78% of them were singletons. Of the sample, approximately 4.2% falls within the top ten clones. Sequenced sample: PBMCs. These receptors originate from a man aged 45-65 years in good health and CMV-seropositive.

Only one count was recorded for this clone. The chain joins TRBV5-5 to TRBJ2-1; 8 bases match TRBD2. Germline CDR1 reads SGHKS; CDR2 reads YYEKEE (reference sequence). V was clipped by 2 bases and J by 0 bases; unmatched bases: 13. The CDR3 contains 19 residues. Here the CDR3 reads CASSLLIGPGTSSYNEQFF. The CDR3 bases are TGTGCCAGCAGCTTATTAATTGGTCCCGGGACTAGCTCCTACAATGAGCAGTTCTTC.

CDR3 DNA sequence: TGTGCCAGCAGCCTCCACCCTAGCGGGGGGGCCGAGCAGTACTTC. As protein: CASSLHPSGGAEQYF. This chain connects TRBV2 to TRBJ2-7, with 12 bases lining up with TRBD2. Germline lookup yields CDR1 SNHLY and CDR2 FYNNEI. After removal of 6 bases from V and 6 bases from J, the junction contained 9 bases not matched to a gene. The CDR3 covers 15 residues. The variable domain in full, with the rest retrieved from reference TRBV2 and TRBJ2-7, is EPEVTQTPSHQVTQMGQEVILRCVPISNHLYFYWYRQILGQKVEFLVSFYNNEISEKSEIFDDQFSVERPDGSNFTLKIRSTKLEDSAMYFCASSLHPSGGAEQYFGPGTRLTVT.

The rearrangement links TRBV7-9 to TRBJ1-5, with a tentative D call TRBD1 (5 bases). Germline CDR1 and CDR2: SEHNR and FQNEAQ (reference sequence). This CDR3 is built from 16 residues. Between the trimmed V and J ends, which lost 1 base and 3 bases, there was a span of 13 bases. The DNA for the CDR3 is TGTGCCAGCAGCTTAGGGGTGGGGCAAGACAATCAGCCCCAGCATTTT. This gives the protein CASSLGVGQDNQPQHF. Full variable domain (remainder filled in from reference TRBV7-9 and TRBJ1-5): DTGVSQNPRHKITKRGQNVTFRCDPISEHNRLYWYRQTLGQGPEFLTYFQNEAQLEKSRLLSDRFSAERPKGSFSTLEIQRTEQGDSAMYLCASSLGVGQDNQPQHFGDGTRLSIL.

The rearrangement links TRBV9 to TRBJ2-1; D is possibly TRBD1 (6 bases). Trimming stripped 0 bases from V and 7 bases from J, with 14 bases between. This CDR3 has 15 residues. From germline, CDR1 is SGDLS and CDR2 YYNGEE. The CDR3: CASSVADRRKNEQFF. CDR3 bases: TGTGCCAGCAGCGTAGCAGACAGGAGAAAAAATGAGCAGTTCTTC.

The chain employs TRBV5-4 and TRBJ1-6; D is unclear. Looked up from germline, CDR1 is SGHNT and CDR2 is YYREEE (reference sequence). V was clipped by 0 bases and J by 13 bases, with 8 bases between them. CDR3 length equals 12 residues. CDR3 DNA: TGTGCCAGCAGCTTGGAGAGGTCCCCCCTCCACTTT. Translation: CASSLERSPLHF.

The rearrangement joins TRBV7-3 to TRBJ1-5; unclear D gene. The CDR3 has 13 residues. Trimming took off 5 bases at V and 12 bases at J, with 17 bases between the two ends. Germline V gene lookup returns CDR1 SGHTA and CDR2 FQGTGA. This CDR3 is CASSPEPSGRQHF. The CDR3 bases are TGTGCCAGCAGCCCAGAACCCTCGGGTCGCCAGCATTTT. Filled out from reference TRBV7-3 and TRBJ1-5, the complete variable domain reads GAGVSQTPSNKVTEKGKYVELRCDPISGHTALYWYRQSLGQGPEFLIYFQGTGAADDSGLPNDRFFAVRPEGSVSTLKIQRTERGDSAVYLCASSPEPSGRQHFGDGTRLSIL.

The rearrangement uses TRBV5-1 and TRBJ2-3; D is possibly TRBD1 (6 bases). CDR1 is SGHRS and CDR2 is YFSETQ in the germline V gene. Trimming cost V 0 bases and J 6 bases, with 14 bases left between them. This CDR3 spans 15 amino acids. The CDR3 loop reads CASSLVGAGDDTQYF. CDR3 sequence (DNA): TGCGCCAGCAGCTTGGTCGGGGCAGGGGACGATACGCAGTATTTT.

The rearrangement uses TRBV5-4 and TRBJ1-1; D unclear. This CDR3 contains 15 residues. V gave up 0 bases and J gave up 3 bases, with 12 bases separating them. The V gene's germline CDR1 is SGHNT and CDR2 YYREEE (reference sequence). CDR3 protein: CASSLEVAVYTEAFF. CDR3 bases: TGTGCCAGCAGCTTGGAGGTGGCGGTGTACACTGAAGCTTTCTTT.

The chain is built from TRBV18 and TRBJ1-5, with a possible D match to TRBD1 (5 bases). The CDR3 totals 14 residues. V lost 3 bases and J lost 3, with 9 bases in between. In germline, CDR1 is KGHSH, CDR2 LQKENI. The CDR3 loop reads CASSPGQDNQPQHF. CDR3 bases: TGTGCCAGCTCACCGGGGCAGGACAATCAGCCCCAGCATTTT.

This chain links TRBV7-9 with TRBJ2-1, with TRBD1 matching 7 bases. Germline assignment: CDR1 SEHNR and CDR2 FQNEAQ (reference sequence). With V trimmed by 5 bases and J by 3 bases, 7 bases remained unmatched. The CDR3 is made up of 15 amino acids. Written as DNA, the CDR3 is TGTGCCAGCAGCCCAACGACAGGGTACTACAATGAGCAGTTCTTC. Translation: CASSPTTGYYNEQFF.

The chain links TRBV7-9 to TRBJ2-3, with D maybe TRBD1 (5 bases). CDR1 and CDR2 from the germline V gene are SEHNR and FQNEAQ (reference sequence). Trimming cost V 1 base and J 6 bases, with 11 bases left between them. The CDR3 sequence is 14 residues long. CDR3 sequence (DNA): TGTGCCAGCAGCTTAGTCCAGGGTGCTGATACGCAGTATTTT. It specifies CASSLVQGADTQYF.